These 18 T cell receptor beta chains came from one sample sequenced in a study of T cells after yellow fever vaccination. TCRdb passed the 5' RACE reads through MiXCR, listing each CDR3 protein once. Of about 320,000 distinct CDR3 sequences listed, about 10% are singletons. The sequenced sample was CD4+ T cells sorted from PBMCs, obtained 45 days after the yellow fever booster vaccination. The receptors derive from a man aged 18 to 35 who received the YFV17D yellow fever vaccine.

This clonotype was counted a few times. This chain connects TRBV6-5 to TRBJ1-2, with 11 bases lining up with TRBD1. The CDR3 has 15 residues. The germline gives CDR1 MNHEY, CDR2 SVGAGI. V was pared by 2 bases and J by 3 bases, with 2 bases of the junction left unmatched. The CDR3 loop reads CASSYGDRGYYGYTF. DNA of the CDR3: TGTGCCAGCAGTTACGGGGACAGGGGGTACTATGGCTACACCTTC.

This clonotype was seen at least ten times. The V gene is TRBV7-9, the J gene TRBJ2-1, with 8 bases matching TRBD2. The CDR3 covers 15 residues. Germline lookup yields CDR1 SEHNR and CDR2 FQNEAQ (reference sequence). The V and J ends lost 2 bases and 5 bases, in that order; junction bases with no gene match: 5. In nucleotides, the CDR3 is TGTGCCAGCAGCTTAAGGCGGGGGGACAACAATGAGCAGTTCTTC. Translating gives CASSLRRGDNNEQFF.

This clonotype has only a few counts. The rearrangement links TRBV2 to TRBJ2-3, with D perhaps matching TRBD2 (7 bases). Germline loops: CDR1 SNHLY, CDR2 FYNNEI. The CDR3 contains 14 residues. Trimming cost V 6 bases and J 4 bases, with 14 bases left between them. The CDR3 loop reads CASRGGLASDTQYF. CDR3 coding DNA: TGTGCCAGCAGGGGGGGGCTAGCCTCAGATACGCAGTATTTT.

This clonotype was seen only a few times. The chain is built from TRBV15 and TRBJ1-5; TRBD1 matches 9 bases. This CDR3 has 15 residues. V shed 4 bases and J 4 bases; nucleotides not matched to a gene: 5. Per the germline V gene, CDR1 is LNHNV and CDR2 is YYDKDF (reference sequence). DNA for the CDR3: TGTGCCACCAGCATACAGGGGGCGGCGAATCAGCCCCAGCATTTT. Translation: CATSIQGAANQPQHF.

In this sample, this clonotype turned up a few times. This chain uses TRBV5-1 with TRBJ1-4; D is undetermined. Trimming left V 5 bases short and J 0 bases short, with 11 bases between. The CDR3 has 15 residues. Germline assignment: CDR1 SGHRS and CDR2 YFSETQ. The CDR3 spells CASSSQRTTNEKLFF. CDR3 bases: TGCGCCAGCAGTTCCCAACGAACAACTAATGAAAAACTGTTTTTT.

The V gene is TRBV12-3 or TRBV12-4, the J gene TRBJ1-1; D ambiguous. V was cut by 5 bases and J by 14 bases, with 12 bases left in between. This CDR3 has 10 amino acids. The CDR3 DNA reads as TGTGCCAGCAGTGCCCGATTCCCCTTCTTT. This translates into CASSARFPFF.

This clonotype came up once. This chain uses TRBV6-2 or TRBV6-3 with TRBJ2-3; 7 nucleotides match TRBD2. Looked up from germline, CDR1 is MNHEY and CDR2 is SVGEGT. Trimming cost V 7 bases and J 0 bases; bases outside gene matches: 4. The CDR3 consists of 14 residues. CDR3 region: CASKRDYSTDTQYF. The CDR3 DNA reads TGTGCCAGCAAGAGGGACTACAGCACAGATACGCAGTATTTT.

The genes are TRBV6-5 and TRBJ1-3; D call uncertain. V lost 2 bases to trimming and J lost 2 bases, with 10 bases between them. The CDR3 has 15 residues. Germline V gene data show CDR1 as MNHEY and CDR2 as SVGAGI. The CDR3 nucleotides read TGTGCCAGCAGTTACGGGAGTACCGCTGGAAACACCATATATTTT. It encodes CASSYGSTAGNTIYF.

The table lists this clonotype with many counts. V is TRBV6-6 and J is TRBJ1-2; 9 bases agree with TRBD1. V shed 5 bases, J shed 3 bases, and the junction held 4 bases outside the gene matches. This CDR3 comprises 14 residues. Germline CDR1 MNHNY, CDR2 SVGAGI (reference sequence). This CDR3 is CASSRDRADYGYTF. Written as DNA, the CDR3 is TGTGCCAGCAGTCGGGACAGGGCTGACTATGGCTACACCTTC.

The V call is TRBV12-3 or TRBV12-4, the J call TRBJ1-4; D is perhaps TRBD1 (5 bases). This CDR3 has 12 amino acids. Trimming stripped 4 bases from V and 11 bases from J, with 11 bases between. The CDR3 DNA sequence: TGTGCCAGCAGTTATGGGCGGGGGAAACTGTTTTTT. Protein: CASSYGRGKLFF.

The chain employs TRBV12-3 or TRBV12-4 and TRBJ2-5, with D uncertain. V was cut by 2 bases and J by 1 base, with 8 bases left in between. The CDR3 length is 14 residues. The CDR3 loop reads CASSLRHAQETQYF. CDR3 DNA: TGTGCCAGCAGTTTACGGCACGCCCAAGAGACCCAGTACTTC.

The chain has TRBV30 and TRBJ1-5; D remains ambiguous. CDR3 length: 13 amino acids. Germline values: CDR1 GTSNPN, CDR2 SVGIG (reference sequence). The ends were cut back, 2 bases at V and 4 bases at J, with 9 bases in the middle. CDR3 in amino acids: CAWSRSANQPQHF. The CDR3 DNA reads as TGTGCCTGGAGTAGGTCAGCTAATCAGCCCCAGCATTTT.

The chain carries TRBV9 and TRBJ1-2; 9 bases agree with TRBD1. The ends lost 5 bases at V and 3 bases at J; junction bases unmatched: 8. CDR1 SGDLS and CDR2 YYNGEE come from the germline V gene. The CDR3 runs 15 residues. The CDR3, as DNA: TGTGCCAGCAGTCCACAGGGGGCCATGGACTATGGCTACACCTTC. This translates into CASSPQGAMDYGYTF.

The chain is built from TRBV12-3 or TRBV12-4 and TRBJ1-5; TRBD1 aligns across 8 bases. V was pared by 3 bases and J by 4 bases, with 5 bases of the junction left unmatched. This CDR3 is built from 15 residues. The chain's CDR3 is CASSFRQGINQPQHF. DNA for the CDR3: TGTGCCAGCAGTTTCCGACAGGGGATAAATCAGCCCCAGCATTTT.

This clonotype was recorded a few times. The chain combines TRBV18 with TRBJ2-3; 7 bases are a match to TRBD1. Trimming removed 2 bases from V and 5 bases from J; junction bases left unmatched: 7. The CDR3 has 15 amino acids. Germline CDR1 KGHSH, CDR2 LQKENI. The CDR3 spells CASSPTTGVGDTQYF. The CDR3 nucleotides are TGTGCCAGCTCACCAACCACAGGGGTAGGAGATACGCAGTATTTT.

The chain employs TRBV23-1 and TRBJ1-4, with a possible D match to TRBD1 (5 bases). Being an ORF, TRBV23-1 has a function that is uncertain. Trimming cost V 0 bases and J 5 bases, with 7 bases left between them. CDR3 length: 14 residues. CDR3 in DNA: TGCGCCAGCAGTCAATCGCCAGGGAATGAAAAACTGTTTTTT. This sequence encodes CASSQSPGNEKLFF.

This clonotype has a count of ten or more. V gene TRBV12-3 or TRBV12-4 combines with J gene TRBJ1-2; D is undetermined. Trimming stripped 5 bases from V and 7 bases from J, with 14 bases between. CDR3 length equals 13 residues. CDR3 amino acids: CASSGVQAAGYTF. In nucleotides, the CDR3 is TGTGCCAGCAGTGGGGTCCAGGCAGCTGGCTACACCTTC.

This chain links TRBV5-5 with TRBJ1-4, with D hard to call. This CDR3 is built from 14 residues. Between the trimmed V and J ends, which lost 2 bases and 7 bases, there was a span of 12 bases. Germline-derived CDR1 and CDR2 are SGHKS and YYEKEE (reference sequence). The CDR3 DNA is TGTGCCAGCAGCTTAACAGTGCCGGCTGAAAAACTGTTTTTT. The encoded protein is CASSLTVPAEKLFF.